Shown below are 5 T cell receptor beta chains from a single sample sequenced in a study of T-cell memory formation after mild COVID-19. TCRdb reprocessed the 5' RACE reads via MiXCR and lists one record per CDR3 protein. Of about 400,000 distinct CDR3 sequences in the sample, 23% are singletons; the top ten hold 10% to 15%. Sequenced input: PBMCs or a T cell subset sorted from them (not recorded which). All receptors derive from an adult woman who had mild COVID-19 (a few samples of this study predate the infection). Cell type and time point are not known.

The DNA for the CDR3 is TGTGCCAGCAGCTACCGGACCCTAATCGGAGAGACCCAGTACTTC. Translated, it gives CASSYRTLIGETQYF. This chain uses TRBV3-1 with TRBJ2-5; D unclear. Germline assignment: CDR1 LGHDT and CDR2 YNNKEL (reference sequence). The V end was cut by 5 bases, the J end by 4 bases, with 17 bases between. The CDR3 contains 15 residues.

This clonotype came up a few times. The V call is TRBV6-2 or TRBV6-3, the J call TRBJ2-5; no reliable D call. Per germline, CDR1 MNHEY and CDR2 SVGEGT. V lost 0 bases and J lost 7, with 6 bases in between. The CDR3 consists of 12 residues. The DNA for the CDR3 is TGTGCCAGCAGTTACTCGACGGGGACCCAGTACTTC. Its protein is CASSYSTGTQYF.

This chain uses TRBV20-1 with TRBJ2-7; 11 positions match TRBD2. The trim removed 0 bases at V and 3 bases at J, leaving 16 bases unmatched. The CDR3 length is 19 residues. In germline, CDR1 is DFQATT, CDR2 SNEGSKA (reference sequence). The CDR3 DNA reads TGCAGTGCTAGAGACATAGCGGGGGGGCCTTCGCCCCCTCTCTACGAGCAGTACTTC. Its translation is CSARDIAGGPSPPLYEQYF.

This clonotype was detected a few times. CDR3 sequence: CASSLTPSNTGELFF. The DNA of the CDR3 is TGTGCCAGCAGTTTGACGCCCTCGAACACCGGGGAGCTGTTTTTT. J is TRBJ2-2 and V is TRBV12-3 or TRBV12-4; D gene ambiguous. The CDR3 runs 15 residues. Trimming cost V 3 bases and J 0 bases, with 8 bases left between them.

The sample holds a few counts of this clonotype. The chain links TRBV7-3 to TRBJ2-5; D uncertain. This CDR3 has 13 amino acids. The V gene's germline CDR1 is SGHTA and CDR2 FQGTGA. Trimming shortened V by 2 bases and J by 2 bases, and 6 bases separated the two germline ends. CDR3 protein: CASSLLVQETQYF. The CDR3 DNA sequence: TGTGCCAGCAGCTTATTAGTTCAAGAGACCCAGTACTTC. The variable domain in full, with the rest retrieved from reference TRBV7-3 and TRBJ2-5, is GAGVSQTPSNKVTEKGKYVELRCDPISGHTALYWYRQSLGQGPEFLIYFQGTGAADDSGLPNDRFFAVRPEGSVSTLKIQRTERGDSAVYLCASSLLVQETQYFGPGTRLLVL.